Only a few counts were recorded for the clone carrying this T cell receptor (beta chain). What it binds is not known. The data are from a study of beta chain features in type 1 diabetes. Study summary: Age, gender, cell numbers and subset yield matched between patients and controls.

Every isolated RNA sample was fully reverse transcribed, so sequencing captured expressed TCRB transcripts. Profiled with immunoSEQ multiplex PCR; TCRdb holds only in-frame clones, not every one. The sample consists of roughly 230,000 clones, 11% of them appearing once. The germline CDR1 and CDR2 sequences are MGHDK and SYGVNS. This CDR3 has 16 amino acids. V lost 3 bases and J lost 4; bases outside the gene matches: 7. The study's findings and limits: Within patients, naive, central memory and Treg TCRB repertoires seemed more similar than within healthy donors. All four CD4+ subsets of Type 1 diabetes patients contained TCRB CDR3s that were moderately but significantly shorter.

The sample was naive CD4+ T cells from blood. The chain links TRBV25-1 to TRBJ2-3; TRBD1 agrees at 10 bases. The clonotype was recovered from a man aged 25-45 years with type 1 diabetes. CDR3 DNA: TGTGCCAGCAGTGACTTAACGGGACAGGGGCCAGATACGCAGTATTTT. It specifies CASSDLTGQGPDTQYF.